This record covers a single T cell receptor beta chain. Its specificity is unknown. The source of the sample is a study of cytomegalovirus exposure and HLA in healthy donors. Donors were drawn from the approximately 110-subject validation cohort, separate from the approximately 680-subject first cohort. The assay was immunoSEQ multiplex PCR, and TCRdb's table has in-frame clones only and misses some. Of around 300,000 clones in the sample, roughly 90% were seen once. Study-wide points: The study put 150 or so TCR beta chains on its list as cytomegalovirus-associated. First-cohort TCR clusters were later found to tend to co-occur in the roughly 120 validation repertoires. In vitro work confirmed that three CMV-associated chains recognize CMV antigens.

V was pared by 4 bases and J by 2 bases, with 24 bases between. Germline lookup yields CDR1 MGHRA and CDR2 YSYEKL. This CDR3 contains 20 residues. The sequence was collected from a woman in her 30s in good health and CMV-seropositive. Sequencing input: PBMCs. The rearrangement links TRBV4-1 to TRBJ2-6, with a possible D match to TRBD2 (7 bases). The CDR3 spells CASSRPGALASGAGANVLTF. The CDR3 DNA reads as TGCGCCAGCAGCCGCCCGGGGGCTCTGGCTAGCGGAGCTGGGGCCAACGTCCTGACTTTC.